This TCR beta chain was captured by sequencing in a study of T cells in Graves' hyperthyroidism and ophthalmopathy (dated by TCRdb to the late 2010s). Some background on the complete study: Peripheral blood was collected at initial diagnosis, before any treatment. To identify TCR V-J signatures that set the groups apart, the researchers used a discovery cohort of more than 95 patients, made up of 40 to 45 with Graves' ophthalmopathy and some 56 with stable Graves' hyperthyroidism. After blood sampling, hyperthyroidism patients were treated with methimazole at a starting dose of 30 mg daily, and ophthalmopathy patients were treated with high-dose intravenous methylprednisolone. The 100 discovery patients were randomly split 7:3 into training and test sets. Whether ophthalmopathy could be predicted prospectively was tested in an independent validation cohort made up of some 20 hyperthyroidism patients plus 17 patients who later progressed to ophthalmopathy. In several Graves' hyperthyroidism patients, the study also compared T-cell repertoires from thyroid tissue with T-cell repertoires from blood. TCR Vbeta CDR3 sequencing of 120 to 150 peripheral blood samples (43 ophthalmopathy, 75 hyperthyroidism and about 17 progressor patients) is reported in the paper. General findings and caveats noted by the study authors: In cross-validation, a model built on a 13 V-J signature told ophthalmopathy apart from stable hyperthyroidism with approximately 90% sensitivity and about 81% specificity, and in testing the same model reached 80%/75%. Sample size was not statistically predetermined, and blinding of investigators to group allocation was not performed. Most expanded thyroid clonotypes (frequency above 0.001) were also detected in blood, suggesting blood repertoires may reflect thyroid immune responses. In validation, the model predicted progression to ophthalmopathy a median of 6.5 months before onset, with around 70% sensitivity and around 76% specificity.

This clonotype appeared a few times. Its antigen is currently not known. No base-level quality is on record; no much larger clone is a single base apart. From the cysteine up to the phenylalanine, the CDR3 has a length of 13 residues. The entry retains the CDR3 DNA only, 39 bases that are in frame from base 1. CDR1 and CDR2, looked up from the germline V gene, are SQVTM and ANQGSEA. Trimming removed 1 base from V and 8 bases from J, leaving 14 bases between the germline ends. TCR beta CDR3 regions were amplified from RNA transcripts. The TCR CDR3 was subjected to a first round of RT-PCR using the HTBI primer set and the Qiagen OneStep RT-PCR kit. A second multiplex PCR round built the libraries, followed by size selection and purification. Paired-end sequencing of the libraries was performed with 100 bp reads on an Illumina HiSeq2000. Regarding the original processing steps: Raw data were processed with SOAPnuke, discarding reads with adapters, uncalled bases, mean Phred below 15, or no exact constant-primer or identifier match. High-quality paired reads were merged with COPE v1.2.5, and unique nucleotide sequences were defined as clonotypes. MiTCR v1.1 was used to align the clonotypes against IMGT TRBV, TRBD and TRBJ reference segments. Analysis was restricted to V-J combinations with a frequency above 0.0001, which covered 99.2% of repertoires. The TCS score was defined as the ratio of F50 (clonal expansion) to E x V (chaos), calculated using BLOSUM62-based TCRdist between CDR3 peptides within each V-J. Welch's t-statistics and random forest reduced around 510 V-J features to roughly 13, which were used in a naive Bayes classifier (R e1071). TCRdb trimmed the raw reads at Q25, called clones with MiXCR and kept productive beta chains. Each record represents a unique CDR3 protein, reported with the most common genes and DNA among its rows. TCRdb's processing, not the study's, gives the V and J calls here. For this sample there are about 200,000 distinct CDR3 sequences; roughly a sixth appear just once. The top ten constitute 53% of the sample.

Stable Graves' hyperthyroidism was defined as the absence of progression to ophthalmopathy over 18 months of follow-up. Hyperthyroidism patients were newly diagnosed, had a disease duration of under 2 months, and were aged 18 to 65 years. The study excluded patients with uncontrolled infections, other autoimmune diseases, pregnancy or lactation. Diagnoses relied on clinical symptoms, serum thyroxine and TRAb, thyroid ultrasound and orbital computed tomography. PBMCs were isolated from roughly 10 ml of fresh peripheral blood by Ficoll-Paque density gradient centrifugation. Trizol reagent was used to extract total RNA, and RNA quality was then checked on an Agilent 2100 Bioanalyzer.

This TCR was sampled from a woman in her fifties or sixties with Graves' hyperthyroidism. The sequencing sample was made of blood. The chain links TRBV29-1 with TRBJ1-2, with the D gene call left open. The CDR3 in this case is CSVEGAESGGYTF. In nucleotide form, the sequence is TGCAGCGTTGAAGGGGCGGAATCTGGGGGCTACACCTTC.